The present TCR beta chain was sequenced within a study of vaccination and CD4 T cells after COVID-19. Turning to the study itself: There were six male and four female convalescents, and two of them were Hispanic. The post-COVID samples were taken a median roughly 94 days after diagnosis, anywhere from 35 to 161. Typically, post-vaccine samples were obtained a median approximately 67 days after dose two, within a range of 14 to 241. SARS-CoV-2, HCoV-NL63, HCoV-OC43 and HCoV-229E supplied the overlapping spike peptides used to stimulate cells.

This clonotype has more than one count but fewer than ten. Its antigen is currently unknown. As to treatment: roughly ten-day PBMC culture with coronavirus spike peptide pools or control peptides (ViraFEST assay). Looked up from germline, CDR1 is SGDLS and CDR2 is YYNGEE. CDR3 length equals 16 residues. V was clipped by 1 base and J by 2 bases; unmatched bases: 4. Cultured CD4+ T cells had their DNA profiled by the Oncomine TCR Beta short-read assay. Each CDR3 protein is one row after TCRdb ran MiXCR on the PCR reads. The sample has about 3,500 distinct CDR3 sequences; 16% are singletons. The chain has TRBV9 and TRBJ2-1; 9 bases map to TRBD2. The clonotype was recovered from a human donor who had recovered from COVID-19. The sample consisted of CD4+ T cells from blood, cultured in vitro. CDR3 sequence: CASSVIAGGTYNEQFF. The CDR3 nucleotides read TGTGCCAGCAGCGTAATTGCGGGGGGGACCTACAATGAGCAGTTCTTC.